This T cell receptor beta chain originates from a study of blood T cell repertoires in COVID-19. Study-level background: There were acute and convalescent COVID-19 samples, and they came from the United States, Italy and Spain. T cells, B-cell-depleted T cells, or PBMCs provided the cDNA or gDNA that served as material.

Authors' methods: The assay estimated nucleated cells by amplifying reference gene primers. Measured with immunoSEQ multiplex PCR; TCRdb has only the in-frame clones, and not every one. Clone size and V and J calls were adopted from that table, with D and trimming inferred from the DNA. The sample shows some 150,000 clones, approximately 82% of them seen only once. This CDR3 is built from 16 residues. Between the trimmed V and J ends, which lost 0 bases and 0 bases, there was a span of 9 bases. CDR1 and CDR2 (germline): SGHAT, FQNNGV. Sample: peripheral blood. The chain couples TRBV11-2 to TRBJ1-5; no reliable D call. The clonotype was recovered from a woman aged 45-59 years with acute or convalescent COVID-19. In DNA, the CDR3 is TGTGCCAGCAGCTTAGATGCGGGGAATAGCAATCAGCCCCAGCATTTT. This gives the protein CASSLDAGNSNQPQHF.